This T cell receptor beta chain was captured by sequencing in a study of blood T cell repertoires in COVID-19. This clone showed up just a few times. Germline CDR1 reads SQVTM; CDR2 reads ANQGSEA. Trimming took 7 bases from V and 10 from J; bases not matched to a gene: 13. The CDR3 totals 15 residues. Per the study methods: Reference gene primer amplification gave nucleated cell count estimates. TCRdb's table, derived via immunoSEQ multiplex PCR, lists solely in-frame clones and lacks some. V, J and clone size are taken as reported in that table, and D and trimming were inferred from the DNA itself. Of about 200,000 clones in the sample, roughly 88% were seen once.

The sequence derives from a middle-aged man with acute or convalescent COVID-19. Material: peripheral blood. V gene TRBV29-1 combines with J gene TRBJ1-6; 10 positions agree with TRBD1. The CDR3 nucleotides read TGCAGCGCTCAAACCGGGGGACAGGGGAACTCACCCCTCCACTTT. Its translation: CSAQTGGQGNSPLHF.